This entry concerns a single T cell receptor (beta chain). This record belongs to a study of cytomegalovirus exposure and HLA in healthy donors. Primers for the PCR totalled 60 Vbeta and 13 Jbeta. Clones were read by immunoSEQ multiplex PCR, and TCRdb kept only the in-frame ones, dropping some. The table has around 170,000 clones, 77% seen once; the top ten hold 1.4% to 1.5%. Trimming cost V 6 bases and J 8 bases, with 16 bases left between them. The germline CDR1 and CDR2 sequences are LNHDA and SQIVND (reference sequence). This CDR3 is 13 amino acids long. Input material: PBMCs. This chain uses TRBV19 with TRBJ1-2, with D perhaps matching TRBD1 (5 bases). The receptor comes from a man younger than 35 in good health and CMV-seronegative. The CDR3 coding sequence is TGTGCCAGTAGCCCCATGGGGGGTCGGGGCTACACCTTC. This sequence encodes CASSPMGGRGYTF.